This entry concerns a single T cell receptor (beta chain). TCRdb's copy holds only in-frame clones and misses some; the assay was immunoSEQ multiplex PCR. This table holds over 95,000 clones, 90% to 95% found once. The sample belongs to a study of brain T cells in children with intractable seizures. Only cases whose brain tissue showed the highest T cell transcript signatures were sequenced. The origin of this receptor is a boy in the first two years of life with hemimegalencephaly and intractable seizures. This material consisted of peripheral blood, taken at surgery.

CDR3 region: CASSLDRGGNEQFF. The CDR3 nucleotides read TGTGCCAGCAGTCTAGACAGGGGGGGCAATGAGCAGTTCTTC. The rearrangement joins TRBV6-5 to TRBJ2-1; 9 nucleotides align to TRBD1. The CDR3 loop spans 14 amino acids. The J segment lost 6 bases and the V segment lost 5 bases, leaving 5 bases of the junction unmatched. CDR1 and CDR2 from the germline V gene are MNHEY and SVGAGI.